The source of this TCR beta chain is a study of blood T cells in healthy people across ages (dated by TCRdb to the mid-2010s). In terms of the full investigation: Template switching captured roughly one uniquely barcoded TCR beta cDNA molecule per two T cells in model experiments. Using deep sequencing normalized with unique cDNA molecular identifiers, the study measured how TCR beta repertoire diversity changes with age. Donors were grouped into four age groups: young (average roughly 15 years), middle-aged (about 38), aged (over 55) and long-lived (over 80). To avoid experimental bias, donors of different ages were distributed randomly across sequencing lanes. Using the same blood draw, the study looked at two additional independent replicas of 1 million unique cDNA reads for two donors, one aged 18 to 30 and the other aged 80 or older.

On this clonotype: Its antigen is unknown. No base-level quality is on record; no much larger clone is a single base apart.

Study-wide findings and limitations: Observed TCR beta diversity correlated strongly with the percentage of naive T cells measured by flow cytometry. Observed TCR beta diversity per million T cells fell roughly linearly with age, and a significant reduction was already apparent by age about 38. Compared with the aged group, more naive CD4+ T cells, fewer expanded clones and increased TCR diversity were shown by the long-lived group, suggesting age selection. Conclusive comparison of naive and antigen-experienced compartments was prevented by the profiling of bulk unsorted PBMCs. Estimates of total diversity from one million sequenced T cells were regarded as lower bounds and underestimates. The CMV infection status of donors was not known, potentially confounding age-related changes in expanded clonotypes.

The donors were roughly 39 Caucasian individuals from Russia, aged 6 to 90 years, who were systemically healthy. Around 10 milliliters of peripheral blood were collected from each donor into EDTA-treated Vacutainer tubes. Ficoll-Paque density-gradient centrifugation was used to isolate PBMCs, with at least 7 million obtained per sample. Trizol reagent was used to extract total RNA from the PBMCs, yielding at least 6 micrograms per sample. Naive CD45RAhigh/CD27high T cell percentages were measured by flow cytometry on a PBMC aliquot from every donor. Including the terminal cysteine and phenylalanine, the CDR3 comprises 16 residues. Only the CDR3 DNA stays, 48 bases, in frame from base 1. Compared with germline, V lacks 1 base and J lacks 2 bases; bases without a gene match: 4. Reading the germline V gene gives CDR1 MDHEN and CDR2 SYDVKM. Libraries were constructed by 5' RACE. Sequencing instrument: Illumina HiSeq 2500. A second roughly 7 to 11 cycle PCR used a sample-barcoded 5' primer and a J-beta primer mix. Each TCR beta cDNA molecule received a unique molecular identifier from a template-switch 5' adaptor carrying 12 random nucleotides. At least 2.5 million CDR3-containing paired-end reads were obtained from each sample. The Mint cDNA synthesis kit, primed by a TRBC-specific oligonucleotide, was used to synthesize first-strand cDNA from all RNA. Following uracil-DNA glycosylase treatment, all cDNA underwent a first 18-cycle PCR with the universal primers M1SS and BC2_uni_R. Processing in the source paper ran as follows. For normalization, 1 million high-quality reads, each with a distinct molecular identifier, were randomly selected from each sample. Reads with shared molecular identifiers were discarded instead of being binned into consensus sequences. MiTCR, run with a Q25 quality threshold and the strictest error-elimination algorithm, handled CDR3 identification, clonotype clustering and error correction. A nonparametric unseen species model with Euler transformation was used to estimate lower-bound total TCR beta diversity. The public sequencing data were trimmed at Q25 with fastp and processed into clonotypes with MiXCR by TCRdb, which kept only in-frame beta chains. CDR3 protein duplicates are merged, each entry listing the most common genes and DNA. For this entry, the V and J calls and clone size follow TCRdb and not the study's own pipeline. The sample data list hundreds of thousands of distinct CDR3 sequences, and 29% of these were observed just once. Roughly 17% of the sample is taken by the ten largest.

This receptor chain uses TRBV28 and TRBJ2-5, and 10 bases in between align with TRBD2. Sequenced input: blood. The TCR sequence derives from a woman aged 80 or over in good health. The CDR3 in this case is CASSLSGTSAQETQYF. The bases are TGTGCCAGCAGTTTATCCGGGACTAGCGCGCAAGAGACCCAGTACTTC.